This T cell receptor beta chain was recorded in a study of T cell repertoires in cytomegalovirus infection. In the study overall: Public TCR beta signatures marked donors with CMV infection and the matching HLA.

The CDR3 spans 13 residues. Germline assignment: CDR1 SGHTA and CDR2 FQGNSA. V was shortened by 5 bases and J by 7 bases, with 12 bases between the two germline ends. TCRdb recomputed calls from the reads with MiXCR, one row per CDR3 protein. The table includes around 300,000 distinct CDR3 sequences, roughly 25% detected once. This clonotype came up many times. Its matching antigen is unknown. This chain uses TRBV7-2 with TRBJ1-5, with D possibly matching TRBD1 (5 bases). The TCR comes from a human donor in good health (CMV status not recorded). Some clones in this sample may be carry-over from other donors' samples. The sample in question was cultured PBMCs, obtained from culture after CMV antigen stimulation. In DNA, the CDR3 is TGTGCCAGCAGCCTTAGACAGCAACAGCCCCAGCATTTT. Translated: CASSLRQQQPQHF.